What follows are 27 T cell receptor beta chains derived from one specimen sequenced in a study of T cells in women clearing cervical HPV infection. The table came from immunoSEQ multiplex PCR; TCRdb's copy has only in-frame clones and leaves some out. The sample has around 20,000 clones; the top ten hold 5% to 6.5%. The sequenced sample consisted of blood buffy coat. The receptors shown here come from a woman aged 18 to 75 with a cervical HPV16 infection that either progressed to CIN3+ or cleared (not recorded which).

About this clone itself: The CDR3 is cut off 3 residues early in the read; its end comes from the germline J gene. The rearrangement joins TRBV5-4 to TRBJ1-2, with no clear D. The ends were cut back, 0 bases at V and 6 bases at J, with 12 bases in the middle. Germline CDR1 SGHNT, CDR2 YYREEE (reference sequence). This CDR3 has 14 residues. The CDR3 bases that were read are TGTGCCAGCAGCTTGGTGGCGGGTTTCAATGGC. Encoded protein: CASSLVAGFNG. The whole CDR3 sequence is CASSLVAGFNGYTF.

As for this clone: The read halts 3 residues ahead of the CDR3 end, with the missing end drawn from the germline J gene. The genes are TRBV4-1 and TRBJ2-7, with 9 bases identical to TRBD2. In germline, CDR1 is MGHRA, CDR2 YSYEKL. V trimming: 3 bases; J trimming: 2 bases; junction bases outside the gene matches: 11. This CDR3 contains 17 residues. Partial CDR3 DNA: TGCGCCAGCAGCCAGGGACCGATGACTAGCGGTGCCTACGAG. Its translation is CASSQGPMTSGAYE. The whole CDR3 is CASSQGPMTSGAYEQYF.

Worth noting for this clone: The DNA ends 3 residues before the CDR3 does, and the rest of the CDR3 is filled in from the germline J gene. J is TRBJ2-7 and V is TRBV2, with 8 nucleotides matching TRBD2. V lost 7 bases and J lost 1; bases outside the gene matches: 6. There are 14 residues in the CDR3. Germline CDR1 and CDR2: SNHLY and FYNNEI. The covered CDR3 bases are TGTGCCAGCAATTTAGCGGGACCTTCCTACGAG. Its protein product is CASNLAGPSYE. The full CDR3 is CASNLAGPSYEQYF.

Concerning this clone itself: The read finishes 3 residues shy of the CDR3 end, and the germline J gene is used to complete it. The J gene is TRBJ2-1, the V gene TRBV12-3 or TRBV12-4; either TRBD1 or TRBD2 may supply D (5 bases each). V lost 8 bases and J 7 bases, leaving 12 bases between the germline ends. The CDR3 spans 12 residues. The sequenced part of the CDR3 DNA is TGTGCCAGCCTCGAGGGGTCTAATGAG. Translation: CASLEGSNE. Given in full, the CDR3 is CASLEGSNEQFF.

A remark on this clone: The read ends 3 residues early relative to the CDR3; the germline J gene fills the gap. The genes are TRBV18 and TRBJ1-2, with unresolved D. This CDR3 contains 20 residues. In germline, CDR1 is KGHSH, CDR2 LQKENI. The CDR3 loop reads CASSPRLLAGGRSSYNDYTF. Incomplete CDR3 DNA: TGTGCCAGCTCACCCCGTCTACTAGCGGGAGGGAGGAGCTCCTACAATGAC.

Remarks on this clone: The missing CDR3 end, 3 residues past where the read stops, is filled in from the germline J gene. The V call is TRBV29-1, the J call TRBJ1-6; TRBD1 aligns across 7 bases. Trimming took 4 bases from V and 6 from J; bases not matched to a gene: 3. This CDR3 contains 13 residues. Per germline, CDR1 SQVTM and CDR2 ANQGSEA. The chain's CDR3 is CSVGDSANSPLHF. The CDR3 bases that were read are TGCAGCGTTGGGGACAGCGCTAATTCACCC.

The CDR3 DNA, read in part, is TGCGCCAGCAGCTTTACGGCGGGAGGGCCGTACAATGAG. This sequence encodes CASSFTAGGPYNE. The full-length CDR3 reads as CASSFTAGGPYNEQFF. J is TRBJ2-1 and V is TRBV5-1, with 9 bases aligning to TRBD2. The read stops 3 residues short of the end of the CDR3; the missing end is completed from the germline J gene. CDR1 SGHRS and CDR2 YFSETQ come from the germline V gene. Losses at the gene ends were 2 bases for V and 4 bases for J; bases not matched to a gene: 7. This CDR3 contains 16 residues.

Points on this clone: The read ends 3 residues shy of where the CDR3 ends; the end is completed using the germline J gene. The chain has TRBV19 and TRBJ2-5, with a weak D call TRBD2 (7 bases). CDR1 and CDR2 (germline): LNHDA, SQIVND (reference sequence). The CDR3 has 17 residues. V lost 3 bases to trimming and J lost 0 bases, with 17 bases between them. CDR3 sequence: CASSMGGGGGYQETQYF. The sequenced CDR3 bases are TGTGCCAGTAGTATGGGAGGGGGTGGGGGCTACCAAGAGACC.

By frequency, this clone registers medium-sized. The CDR3 end is not reached by the read, which stops 3 residues before it; the germline J gene fills it in. The chain employs TRBV7-6 and TRBJ1-2, with 7 bases fitting TRBD1. Losses at the gene ends were 5 bases for V and 7 bases for J; bases not matched to a gene: 13. CDR1 is SGHVS, CDR2 FNYEAQ, per germline. The CDR3 runs to 15 residues. Incomplete CDR3 DNA: TGTGCCAGCAGCCTGAAGACAGGGAGCCCCTCTGGC. Encoded protein: CASSLKTGSPSG. The CDR3, in full, reads CASSLKTGSPSGYTF.

By frequency, this clone is medium-sized. The read ends 3 residues before the CDR3 terminus; that terminus is restored from the germline J gene. The V gene is TRBV6-1, the J gene TRBJ1-4; D perhaps matches TRBD1 (6 bases). This CDR3 has 15 amino acids. The V end lost 1 base, the J end lost 7 bases, and 13 bases lay between the germline ends. In germline, CDR1 is MNHNS, CDR2 SASEGT. The CDR3 loop reads CASSEGPRGAEKLFF. The DNA read from the CDR3 is TGTGCCAGCAGTGAAGGACCACGGGGGGCTGAAAAA.

Comment on this clone: The CDR3 goes on 3 residues after the read ends, and that part is filled in from the germline J gene. J is TRBJ2-7 and V is TRBV19, with TRBD2 matching 13 bases. CDR1 LNHDA and CDR2 SQIVND come from the germline V gene (reference sequence). The trim removed 6 bases at V and 2 bases at J, leaving 4 bases unmatched. The CDR3 runs 15 residues. Here the CDR3 reads CASSPGLAGAYEQYF. Partial CDR3 DNA: TGTGCCAGTAGCCCCGGACTAGCGGGGGCCTACGAG.

As regards this clone: Read data end 3 residues before the CDR3 end; the end is taken from the germline J gene. V is TRBV30 and J is TRBJ2-2; 7 bases fit TRBD2. The CDR3 is made up of 17 amino acids. CDR1 is GTSNPN and CDR2 is SVGIG in the germline V gene (reference sequence). V dropped 0 bases and J dropped 6; count of bases not matched to a gene: 13. The sequenced CDR3 bases are TGTGCCTGGAGTGTACAAGCGGGGACGGGGTGGCCCGGGGAG. Translating gives CAWSVQAGTGWPGE. The entire CDR3 protein reads CAWSVQAGTGWPGELFF.

As for this clone: Read coverage stops 3 residues before the CDR3 terminus; the germline J gene supplies the remainder. The V gene is TRBV12-3 or TRBV12-4, the J gene TRBJ1-5; 8 bases map to TRBD1. The J segment lost 7 bases and the V segment lost 6 bases, leaving 8 bases of the junction unmatched. The CDR3 consists of 14 residues. The sequenced part of the CDR3 DNA is TGTGCCAGCAGCCAAGGACAGGGCTGGCAGCCC. Its translation: CASSQGQGWQP. The entire CDR3 protein is CASSQGQGWQPQHF.

Regarding this clone: Read data end 3 residues before the CDR3 end; the end is taken from the germline J gene. The V call is TRBV7-3, the J call TRBJ2-2; the D gene is possibly TRBD1 (6 bases). With 3 bases removed from V and 0 bases from J, the gap between germline ends came to 8 bases. The CDR3 spans 15 residues. Germline V gene lookup returns CDR1 SGHTA and CDR2 FQGTGA. The part of the CDR3 DNA that was read is TGTGCCAGCAGCTTTAACAGGGCGAACACCGGGGAG. This encodes CASSFNRANTGE. The CDR3 in its entirety is CASSFNRANTGELFF.

The CDR3 loop is CSARGLSGNLNEQFF. CDR3 DNA (partial): TGCAGTGCTAGAGGCTTGAGCGGGAACCTCAATGAG. The J gene is TRBJ2-1, the V gene TRBV20-1, with 7 bases aligning to TRBD2. With the read ending 3 residues before the CDR3 end, the germline J gene is used to fill in that end. The CDR3 loop spans 15 amino acids. Unmatched junction bases numbered 9, after V lost 1 base and J lost 6 bases. The germline CDR1 and CDR2 sequences are DFQATT and SNEGSKA (reference sequence).

The CDR3 reads CASSLGAGDTGELFF. The part of the CDR3 DNA that was read is TGTGCCAGCAGCTTAGGGGCGGGAGACACCGGGGAG. This chain connects TRBV7-9 to TRBJ2-2, with 7 bases that match TRBD2. Sequencing ends 3 residues short of the CDR3 end; the germline J gene provides the rest. With V trimmed by 1 base and J by 3 bases, 2 bases remained unmatched. CDR3 length: 15 amino acids. Germline CDR1 reads SEHNR; CDR2 reads FQNEAQ (reference sequence).

Points on this clone: The CDR3 end lies 3 residues beyond the end of the read and is filled in from the germline J gene. V and J are TRBV6-2 or TRBV6-3 and TRBJ2-1; the match to TRBD1 covers 7 bases. Germline trimming cut 0 bases from V and 2 bases from J; bases unmatched to any gene: 4. The CDR3 consists of 16 residues. Per germline, CDR1 MNHEY and CDR2 SVGEGT. The part of the CDR3 DNA that was read is TGTGCCAGCAGTTACTCCCGGGACAGACCCTACAATGAG. Protein product: CASSYSRDRPYNE. The full CDR3 protein is CASSYSRDRPYNEQFF.

On this clone: Read sequence stops 3 residues before the CDR3 end, and the germline J gene provides the missing end. The J gene is TRBJ1-2, the V gene TRBV7-6, with D tentatively TRBD1 (6 bases). The CDR3 loop spans 13 amino acids. Deletions cut 0 bases from V and 5 bases from J, with 7 bases between. CDR1 and CDR2 (germline): SGHVS, FNYEAQ. The DNA read from the CDR3 is TGTGCCAGCAGCTTAGCGCAGGGGTATGGC. It is translated as CASSLAQGYG. Given in full, the CDR3 is CASSLAQGYGYTF.

Of note for this clone: The read is 3 residues too short to cover the CDR3 end, so that end is filled in from the germline J gene. The J gene is TRBJ1-1, the V gene TRBV15, with a possible D match to TRBD1 (6 bases). This CDR3 has 14 amino acids. CDR1 and CDR2 from the germline V gene are LNHNV and YYDKDF (reference sequence). The V and J ends lost 4 bases and 1 base respectively, with 10 bases between them. The covered CDR3 bases are TGTGCCACCAGCACCCCGGACAGGAACACTGAA. It translates to CATSTPDRNTE. Given in full, the CDR3 is CATSTPDRNTEAFF.

Notes on this clone: The read falls 3 residues short of the CDR3 end, and the missing part is taken from the germline J gene. This chain joins TRBV15 and TRBJ2-3, with 10 bases aligning to TRBD2. Trimming at V came to 3 bases and at J to 4 bases, leaving 7 bases not matched to a gene. This CDR3 contains 16 residues. Germline CDR1 and CDR2: LNHNV and YYDKDF (reference sequence). CDR3 residues: CATSSRLAGVSDTQYF. CDR3 DNA (partial): TGTGCCACCAGCAGCCGGCTAGCGGGAGTTTCAGATACG.

On this clone itself: The missing CDR3 end, 3 residues past where the read stops, is filled in from the germline J gene. J is TRBJ2-7 and V is TRBV7-6; possible D gene TRBD1, 5 bases. Germline V gene data show CDR1 as SGHVS and CDR2 as FNYEAQ. The CDR3 loop spans 13 amino acids. V dropped 4 bases and J dropped 2 bases, with 9 bases sitting between them. Partial CDR3 DNA: TGTGCCAGCAGCTCCCTACAGGCCTACGAG. Its protein is CASSSLQAYE. The whole CDR3 sequence reads CASSSLQAYEQYF.

As concerns this clone: The read ends 3 residues before the CDR3 terminus; that terminus is restored from the germline J gene. This chain joins TRBV20-1 and TRBJ2-2; 12 nucleotides line up with TRBD2. The CDR3 extends over 17 amino acids. The ends lost 1 base at V and 6 bases at J; junction bases unmatched: 9. CDR1 and CDR2 from the germline V gene are DFQATT and SNEGSKA (reference sequence). The CDR3 loop is CSARVWSSGREAGELFF. The DNA read from the CDR3 is TGCAGTGCTAGAGTCTGGTCTAGCGGGAGGGAGGCCGGGGAG.

A remark on this clone: The sequence runs out 3 residues before the end of the CDR3; the remainder is reconstructed from the germline J gene. The chain carries TRBV19 and TRBJ1-5; D is possibly TRBD1 (6 bases). This CDR3 is 15 amino acids long. Germline values: CDR1 LNHDA, CDR2 SQIVND (reference sequence). The V and J ends lost 3 bases and 2 bases respectively, with 11 bases between them. The CDR3 loop is CASSMVGGRNQPQHF. Incomplete CDR3 DNA: TGTGCCAGTAGTATGGTGGGGGGGCGCAATCAGCCC.

Concerning this clone: The read stops 3 residues short of the end of the CDR3; the missing end is completed from the germline J gene. The rearrangement uses TRBV20-1 and TRBJ2-1, with D possibly matching TRBD2 (6 bases). Germline CDR1 is DFQATT and CDR2 is SNEGSKA (reference sequence). This CDR3 has 15 amino acids. Trimming removed 0 bases at V and 2 bases at J, with 11 bases between. The CDR3 bases that were read are TGCAGTGCTAGAGAGTCGGGGAGGACCTACAATGAG. Translating it yields CSARESGRTYNE. The whole CDR3 protein is CSARESGRTYNEQFF.

Notes on this clone: The read is 3 residues too short to cover the CDR3 end, so that end is filled in from the germline J gene. This rearrangement joins TRBV7-9 to TRBJ1-1; D is possibly TRBD1 (6 bases). Trimming left V 5 bases short and J 0 bases short, with 13 bases between. In germline, CDR1 is SEHNR, CDR2 FQNEAQ (reference sequence). The CDR3 has 15 residues. The CDR3 sequence: CASSGQTEMNTEAFF. The part of the CDR3 DNA that was read is TGTGCCAGCAGCGGACAGACAGAGATGAACACTGAA.

Notes on this clone: The read terminates 3 residues ahead of where the CDR3 ends, so the germline J gene completes it. This chain joins TRBV5-1 and TRBJ2-2; 8 nucleotides agree with TRBD2. Unmatched junction bases numbered 7, after V lost 0 bases and J lost 6 bases. This CDR3 has 16 residues. Looked up from germline, CDR1 is SGHRS and CDR2 is YFSETQ. CDR3 amino acids: CASSLGAGGGAGELFF. CDR3 bases read: TGCGCCAGCAGCTTGGGCGCGGGAGGTGGAGCCGGGGAG.

A note on this clone: One junction end disagrees with the germline gene, perhaps due to a read error. The read terminates 3 residues ahead of where the CDR3 ends, so the germline J gene completes it. This rearrangement joins TRBV18 to TRBJ2-7; 9 bases are a match to TRBD2. Germline loops: CDR1 KGHSH, CDR2 LQKENI. The CDR3 has 18 residues. The CDR3 DNA, read in part, is TGTGCCAGCTCCCCACGCTTCGATAGCGGGAGAATAACCCACGAG. Protein product: CASSPRFDSGRITHE. The CDR3 in its entirety is CASSPRFDSGRITHEQYF. The full variable domain, in which reference TRBV18 and TRBJ2-7 provide the parts outside the CDR3, is NAGVMQNPRHLVRRRGQEARLRCSPMKGHSHVYWYRQLPEEGLKFMVYLQKENIIDESGMPKERFSAEFPKEGPSILRIQQVVRGDSAAYFCASSPRFDSGRITHEQYFGPGTRLTVT.